This entry concerns a single TCR beta chain. There are many counts of this clonotype. The antigen it binds to is not known. No much larger clone is present one base from it, and per-base qualities are unavailable. This specimen belongs to a study of CD8+CD57+ T cells in acquired aplastic anemia (dated by TCRdb to the late 2010s). For the wider study: DNA extracted from sorted CD4+ and CD8+ cells had a mean of roughly 3.4 ug, with a range of about 0.18 to 27.4 ug. CD8+CD57+ expansion was defined as a frequency above the mean frequency observed in healthy subjects. Broader findings and caveats from the paper: No significant difference in CD8+ Simpson's diversity was found between patients and healthy controls (P=0.060). Some 27 CD8+ CDR3 sequences were found in both patients and controls but appeared to be highly expressed in patients and within the immunodominant clones of the patients.

Germline trimming amounts to 5 bases on V and 8 bases on J, with 12 as the count of junction bases outside the gene matches. The CDR3 runs 16 amino acids, cysteine and phenylalanine included. Here the CDR3 DNA is all that survives: 48 bases in frame from base 1. In the germline V gene (reference sequence), CDR1 corresponds to LNHDA and CDR2 to SQIVND. Flow cytometry had shown CD8+CD57+ cell expansion in the patients selected for sequencing. All patients had severe acquired aplastic anemia diagnosed by International Study of Aplastic Anemia and Agranulocytosis and Camitta criteria. No therapy had been received by the patients at the time of blood sampling. The study deep-sequenced TCR repertoires of sorted CD4+ and CD8+ blood T cells from severe aplastic anemia patients and healthy subjects. Patients were enrolled under clinicaltrials.gov protocols 00001620, 01623167, 00001397, 00071045, 00081523 and 00961064 in the USA. Ficoll-Paque density gradient centrifugation was used to isolate peripheral blood mononuclear cells. Before DNA extraction, CD4+ and CD8+ T cells were sorted with FACS or magnetic beads.

TCR beta VDJ combination and CDR3 sequence profiling used genomic DNA as the template. An Illumina HiSeq 2000 was the platform used for TCR repertoire sequencing. In the original analysis: TRBV/TRBJ rearrangement plots, CDR3 size and DJ length profiles, and Simpson's diversity index were used to evaluate the repertoires. The immunodominant clone was defined as the most abundant DNA sequence in deep sequencing data. CDR3 amino acid sequences were checked for sharing across subjects and were also compared against the VDJdb database and published repertoires. TCRdb redid the processing of the public reads, applying fastp at Q25 and MiXCR, and retained in-frame beta chains. Every distinct CDR3 protein forms one entry, paired with its most common genes and DNA. The V and J calls reflect TCRdb's pipeline rather than the authors' work. This sample lists 120,000 or so distinct CDR3 sequences; nearly 40% were detected once. Of the sample, more than 2.5% falls within the top ten clones.

The sample consisted of sorted CD4+, CD8+, or CD8+CD57+ T cells (not recorded which) from PBMCs. Here the chain combines TRBV19 and TRBJ2-4; the central 10 bases match TRBD1. The clonotype was recovered from a human donor with aplastic anemia. The CDR3 region: CASSLPRDRGGDIQYF. The nucleotides are TGTGCCAGTAGTTTACCCCGGGACAGGGGTGGGGACATTCAGTACTTC.